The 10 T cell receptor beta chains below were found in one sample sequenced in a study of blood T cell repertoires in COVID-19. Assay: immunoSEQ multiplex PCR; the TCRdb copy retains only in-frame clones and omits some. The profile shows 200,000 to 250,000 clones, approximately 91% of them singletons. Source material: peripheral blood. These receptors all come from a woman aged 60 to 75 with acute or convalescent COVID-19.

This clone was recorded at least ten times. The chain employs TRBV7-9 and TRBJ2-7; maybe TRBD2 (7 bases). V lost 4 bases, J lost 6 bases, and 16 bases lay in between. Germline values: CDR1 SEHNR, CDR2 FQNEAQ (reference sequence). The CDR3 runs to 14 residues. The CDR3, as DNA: TGTGCCAGCAGCTGGGAGACAGGCGGGGGCGAGCAGTACTTC. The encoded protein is CASSWETGGGEQYF.

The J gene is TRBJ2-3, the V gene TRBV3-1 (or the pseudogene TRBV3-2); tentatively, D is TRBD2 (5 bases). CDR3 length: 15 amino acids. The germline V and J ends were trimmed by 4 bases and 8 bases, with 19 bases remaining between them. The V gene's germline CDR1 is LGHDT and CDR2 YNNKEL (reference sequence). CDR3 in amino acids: CASSLTGPGILTQYF. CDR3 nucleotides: TGTGCCAGCAGCCTGACTGGGCCGGGGATCCTTACGCAGTATTTT.

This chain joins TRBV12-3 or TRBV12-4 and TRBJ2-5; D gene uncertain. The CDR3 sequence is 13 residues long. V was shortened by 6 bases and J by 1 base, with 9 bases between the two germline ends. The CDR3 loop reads CASRDTFQETQYF. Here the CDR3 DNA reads TGTGCCAGCAGAGACACCTTCCAAGAGACCCAGTACTTC.

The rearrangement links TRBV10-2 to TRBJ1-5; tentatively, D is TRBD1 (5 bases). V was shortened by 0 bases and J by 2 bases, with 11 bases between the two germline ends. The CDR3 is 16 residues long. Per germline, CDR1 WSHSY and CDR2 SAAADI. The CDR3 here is CASSESGGVGNQPQHF. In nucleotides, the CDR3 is TGCGCCAGCAGTGAGTCTGGGGGGGTTGGCAATCAGCCCCAGCATTTT.

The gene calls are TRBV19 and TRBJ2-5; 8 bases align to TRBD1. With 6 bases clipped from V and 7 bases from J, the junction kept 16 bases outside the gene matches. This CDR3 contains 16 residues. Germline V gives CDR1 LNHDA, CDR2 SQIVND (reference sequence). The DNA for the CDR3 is TGTGCCAGTAGGAGAGTAGGACAGGGAGGCGAAGGGACCCAGTACTTC. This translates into CASRRVGQGGEGTQYF.

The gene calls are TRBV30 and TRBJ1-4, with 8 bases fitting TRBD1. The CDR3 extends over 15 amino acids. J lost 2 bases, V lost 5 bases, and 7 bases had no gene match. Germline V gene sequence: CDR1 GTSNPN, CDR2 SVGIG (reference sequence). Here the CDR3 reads CAWCQGARTNEKLFF. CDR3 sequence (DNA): TGTGCCTGGTGTCAGGGGGCGCGGACTAATGAAAAACTGTTTTTT.

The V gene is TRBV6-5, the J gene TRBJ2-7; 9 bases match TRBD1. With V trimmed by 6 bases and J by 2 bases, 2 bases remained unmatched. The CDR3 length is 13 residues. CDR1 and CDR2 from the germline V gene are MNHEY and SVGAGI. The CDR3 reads CASRGQGPYEQYF. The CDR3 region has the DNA TGTGCCAGCAGGGGACAGGGCCCCTACGAGCAGTACTTC.

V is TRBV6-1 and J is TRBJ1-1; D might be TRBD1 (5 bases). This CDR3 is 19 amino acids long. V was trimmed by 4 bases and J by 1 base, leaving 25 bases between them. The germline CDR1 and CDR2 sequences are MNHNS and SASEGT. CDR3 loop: CASSVTLGGDLRGNTEAFF. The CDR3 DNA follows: TGTGCCAGCAGTGTTACCCTAGGAGGGGACCTGAGAGGGAACACTGAAGCTTTCTTT.

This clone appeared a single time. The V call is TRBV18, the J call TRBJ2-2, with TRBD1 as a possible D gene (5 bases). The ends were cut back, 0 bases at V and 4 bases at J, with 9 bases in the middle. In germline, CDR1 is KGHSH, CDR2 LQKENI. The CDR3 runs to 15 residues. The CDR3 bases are TGTGCCAGCTCACCACCGCAGGGTTTCACCGGGGAGCTGTTTTTT. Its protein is CASSPPQGFTGELFF.

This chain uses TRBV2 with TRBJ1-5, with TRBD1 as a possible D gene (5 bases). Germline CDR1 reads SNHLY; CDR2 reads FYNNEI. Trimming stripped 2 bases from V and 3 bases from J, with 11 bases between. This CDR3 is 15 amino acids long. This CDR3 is CASSELPGNNQPQHF. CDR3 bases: TGTGCCAGCAGTGAACTCCCAGGGAACAATCAGCCCCAGCATTTT.